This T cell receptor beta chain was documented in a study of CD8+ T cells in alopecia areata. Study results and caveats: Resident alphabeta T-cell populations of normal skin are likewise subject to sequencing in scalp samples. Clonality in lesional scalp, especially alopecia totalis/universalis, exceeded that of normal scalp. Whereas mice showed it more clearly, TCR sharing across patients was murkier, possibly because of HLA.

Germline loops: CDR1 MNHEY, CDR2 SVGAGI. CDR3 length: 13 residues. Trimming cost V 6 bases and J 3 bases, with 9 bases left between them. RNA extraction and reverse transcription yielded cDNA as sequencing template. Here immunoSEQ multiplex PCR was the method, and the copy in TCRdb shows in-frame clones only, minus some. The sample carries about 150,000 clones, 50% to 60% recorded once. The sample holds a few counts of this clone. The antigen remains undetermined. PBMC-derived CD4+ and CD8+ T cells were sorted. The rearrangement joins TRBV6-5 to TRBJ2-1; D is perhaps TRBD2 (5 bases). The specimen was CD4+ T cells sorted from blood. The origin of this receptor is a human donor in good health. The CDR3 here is CASSSGSYNEQFF. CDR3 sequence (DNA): TGTGCCAGCAGCAGTGGGAGCTACAATGAGCAGTTCTTC.